These 2 T cell receptor beta chains came from one sample sequenced in a study of T cells in Graves' hyperthyroidism and ophthalmopathy. TCR beta CDR3 regions were amplified from RNA transcripts. Researchers ran a first-round RT-PCR on the TCR CDR3 using the HTBI primer set. MiXCR, applied by TCRdb to the multiplex PCR reads, yields one record per CDR3 protein. The sample gives 640,000 or so distinct CDR3 sequences, about 15% of which show up once; approximately 4.2% is in the top ten. The source material was blood. The receptor source for this set is a woman aged 40 to 50 with Graves' ophthalmopathy.

In its sample, this clonotype was seen many times. V gene TRBV7-2 combines with J gene TRBJ1-2; D gene ambiguous. The CDR3 extends over 12 amino acids. Trimming took 3 bases from V and 3 from J, leaving 5 bases between them. The germline CDR1 and CDR2 sequences are SGHTA and FQGNSA. The CDR3 bases are TGTGCCAGCAGCTTCCCTTACTATGGCTACACCTTC. This codes for CASSFPYYGYTF.

This clonotype was detected ten times or more. The genes are TRBV28 and TRBJ1-5; a weak D match, TRBD1 (6 bases). Trimming took off 6 bases at V and 5 bases at J, with 14 bases between the two ends. The CDR3 has 14 amino acids. The germline V gene encodes CDR1 MDHEN and CDR2 SYDVKM. The CDR3 reads CASSPNRVYQPQHF. CDR3 bases: TGTGCCAGCAGCCCGAACAGGGTCTATCAGCCCCAGCATTTT.